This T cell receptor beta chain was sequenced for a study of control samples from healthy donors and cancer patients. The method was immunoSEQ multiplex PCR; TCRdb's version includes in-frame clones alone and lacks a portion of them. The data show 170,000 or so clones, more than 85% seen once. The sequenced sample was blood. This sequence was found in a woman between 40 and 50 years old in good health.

CDR3 in amino acids: CASSMGGCHTEAFF. Written as DNA, the CDR3 is TGTGCCAGCAGCATGGGGGGGTGTCACACTGAAGCTTTCTTT. The rearrangement uses TRBV21-1 and TRBJ1-1. TRBV21-1 is marked as a pseudogene. The CDR3 consists of 14 residues.